Listed below are T cell receptor beta chains from one sample, sequenced in a study of T cells in Graves' hyperthyroidism and ophthalmopathy. TCRdb redid the calling of the multiplex PCR reads with MiXCR, one entry per CDR3 protein. The sample includes about 590,000 distinct CDR3 sequences, approximately 14% of them seen just once. The material sequenced was blood. These receptors were obtained from a young woman with Graves' ophthalmopathy. CDR3s include the opening cysteine and the closing phenylalanine or tryptophan. Fields, in order: clone size, J gene, D gene, V gene, CDR3 DNA, CDR3 protein. The D gene is left open where the match is weak. Only part of the rows carry a size: once, few, many, or a class if the clone is expanded.

many,TRBJ2-1,TRBD2,TRBV10-3,TGTGCCATCAGTGAGCCCACGAGAGTGAGGGTGGGGGGGGTGTCCCTGACCTACAATGAGCAGTTCTTC,CAISEPTRVRVGGVSLTYNEQFF
many,TRBJ2-7,NA,TRBV12-3/TRBV12-4,TGTGCCAGCAGTGGGGACACCACTCGCTACGAGCAGTACTTC,CASSGDTTRYEQYF
NA,TRBJ2-7,TRBD2,TRBV6-2/TRBV6-3,TGTGCCAGCACCAGACCGGGACTAGCGGTCAGCTCCTACGAGCAGTACTTC,CASTRPGLAVSSYEQYF
many,TRBJ2-7,TRBD1,TRBV12-3/TRBV12-4,TGTGCCAGCAGTTCTTCCGGGACAGGGATCGAGCAGTACTTC,CASSSSGTGIEQYF
few,TRBJ1-5,NA,TRBV12-3/TRBV12-4,TGTGCCAGCAGTTCGAGGGTTCAGCCCCAGCATTTT,CASSSRVQPQHF
NA,TRBJ2-7,NA,TRBV12-3/TRBV12-4,TGTGCCAGCAGTTTGAGCAGGGGTCATTTCTACGAGCAGTACTTC,CASSLSRGHFYEQYF
many,TRBJ2-5,TRBD2,TRBV14,TGTGCCAGCAGCCAAGGTCTAGCGGGAGGAACCCAGTACTTC,CASSQGLAGGTQYF
NA,TRBJ2-2,TRBD1,TRBV9,TGTGCCAGCAGTAAGGGGACAGGCAAGAACACCGGGGAGCTGTTTTTT,CASSKGTGKNTGELFF
many,TRBJ1-1,NA,TRBV20-1,TGCAGTGCTACGAACACTGAAGCTTTCTTT,CSATNTEAFF
many,TRBJ1-1,TRBD1,TRBV7-2,TGTGCCAGCAGCTTCTCCGGGACAGGGTATGGGGAAGCTTTCTTT,CASSFSGTGYGEAFF
many,TRBJ2-5,NA,TRBV29-1,TGCAGCGTTGATAGTAACGACCAAGAGACCCAGTACTTC,CSVDSNDQETQYF
NA,TRBJ1-2,TRBD1,TRBV24-1,TGTGCCACCAGTGACCGTATGGCCCAGGGGGCTGGCTACACCTTC,CATSDRMAQGAGYTF
few,TRBJ1-2,NA,TRBV9,TGTGCCAGCAGCGACCTCTTGGGACCTGCTAACTATGGCTACACCTTC,CASSDLLGPANYGYTF
many,TRBJ2-1,NA,TRBV18,TGTGCCAGCTCACCACCGGCTTTCTCCTACAATGAGCAGTTCTTC,CASSPPAFSYNEQFF
many,TRBJ2-4,TRBD1,TRBV7-2,TGTGCCAGCAGCACCCGGACAGGGCTAGCCAAAAACATTCAGTACTTC,CASSTRTGLAKNIQYF
few,TRBJ2-7,TRBD2,TRBV6-2/TRBV6-3,TGTGCCAGCAGACACCTGAACCTCCTAGCGGGAGTTTACGAGCAGTACTTC,CASRHLNLLAGVYEQYF
many,TRBJ2-1,TRBD2,TRBV6-2/TRBV6-3,TGTGCCAGCAGTTACTCGGGACTAGCGGGAGGGCCAAACAATGAGCAGTTCTTC,CASSYSGLAGGPNNEQFF
NA,TRBJ2-2,TRBD1,TRBV9,TGTGCCAGCAGCCCGAGCGGACAGGGGCACACCGGGGAGCTGTTTTTT,CASSPSGQGHTGELFF
many,TRBJ1-1,TRBD1,TRBV12-5,TGTGCTAGTGGTTTGAGCCCCCCCGGGACAGGTCTTATGAACACTGAAGCTTTCTTT,CASGLSPPGTGLMNTEAFF
few,TRBJ1-2,TRBD1,TRBV6-1,TGTGCCAGCAGTGAACCGACCCTCGGGACAGGGTCGTACTATGGCTACACCTTC,CASSEPTLGTGSYYGYTF
many,TRBJ1-1,TRBD1,TRBV30,TGTGCCTGGAGTCCCTCCTACAGGGGGCAAGCTTTCTTT,CAWSPSYRGQAFF
NA,TRBJ2-7,TRBD2,TRBV15,TGTGCCACCAGCACCCCAATCCTAGCGGGAACCTACGAGCAGTACTTC,CATSTPILAGTYEQYF
few,TRBJ2-7,NA,TRBV9,TGTGCCAGCAGCTCTGAGGGGGGGGTAGGGGAGCAGTACTTC,CASSSEGGVGEQYF
many,TRBJ1-1,NA,TRBV20-1,TGCAGTGCTAGAAAGGGGAACACTGAAGCTTTCTTT,CSARKGNTEAFF
many,TRBJ2-3,NA,TRBV6-1,TGTGCCAGCAAGCAGGGGCACACAGATACGCAGTATTTT,CASKQGHTDTQYF
many,TRBJ1-1,TRBD1,TRBV28,TGTGCCAGCAGGGCCCCAGGGGGGGCTGAAGCTTTCTTT,CASRAPGGAEAFF
few,TRBJ2-1,TRBD2,TRBV19,TGTGCCAGTAGAGGACTAGCGGGAGCGGGCAATGAGCAGTTCTTC,CASRGLAGAGNEQFF
few,TRBJ2-7,NA,TRBV29-1,TGCAGCGTTGACGACGAGAACTACGAGCAGTACTTC,CSVDDENYEQYF
many,TRBJ1-2,NA,TRBV28,TGTGCCAGCAGTACACGGGACGGCTATGGCTACACCTTC,CASSTRDGYGYTF
NA,TRBJ2-1,NA,TRBV9,TGTGCCAGCAGCGTCGGACATAGCTCCTACAATGAGCAGTTCTTC,CASSVGHSSYNEQFF
many,TRBJ1-5,NA,TRBV6-1,TGTGCCAGCAGTGAGGGGAGATACCTTCGGACTCAATTTTATCAGCCCCAGCATTTT,CASSEGRYLRTQFYQPQHF
many,TRBJ2-7,TRBD2,TRBV2,TGTGCCAGCAGTGAGGGGGCTAGCGGGAAGCGCGAGCAGTACTTC,CASSEGASGKREQYF
NA,TRBJ2-1,TRBD2,TRBV24-1,TGTGCCACCAGTGATCCGAGGACTAGCGGGAGGGCCGGGGAGCAGTTCTTC,CATSDPRTSGRAGEQFF
NA,TRBJ1-1,NA,TRBV14,TGTGCCATCAAGGTTCGCATGAACACTGAAGCTTTCTTT,CAIKVRMNTEAFF
few,TRBJ2-3,NA,TRBV5-8,TGTGCCAGCAGCTTGAGTAGCCTGGACAGCTCCACAGATACGCAGTATTTT,CASSLSSLDSSTDTQYF
NA,TRBJ2-2,TRBD1,TRBV28,TGTGCCAGCAGTCTGTGGCCGGGACAGGGCCCGAACACCGGGGAGCTGTTTTTT,CASSLWPGQGPNTGELFF
NA,TRBJ2-2,NA,TRBV24-1,TGTGCCACCCGGGCCCCCACCGGGGAGCTGTTTTTT,CATRAPTGELFF
NA,TRBJ2-1,TRBD2,TRBV19,TGTGCCAGTAGTGTAGGGACTAGCGGGATGGAGTTCTTC,CASSVGTSGMEFF
few,TRBJ2-3,TRBD2,TRBV7-9,TGTGCCAGCAGCTTAGTATCGGCTAGCGGGATCACAGATACGCAGTATTTT,CASSLVSASGITDTQYF
few,TRBJ1-6,NA,TRBV30,TGTGCCTGGAGTGTACGAGATGTTTCACCCCTCCACTTT,CAWSVRDVSPLHF
few,TRBJ2-2,TRBD1,TRBV9,TGTGCCAGCAGCCCATCCACAGGGGGCTCCGGGGAGCTGTTTTTT,CASSPSTGGSGELFF
many,TRBJ1-5,TRBD1,TRBV11-2,TGTGCCAGCAGCATCACAGGGGTCAATCAGCCCCAGCATTTT,CASSITGVNQPQHF